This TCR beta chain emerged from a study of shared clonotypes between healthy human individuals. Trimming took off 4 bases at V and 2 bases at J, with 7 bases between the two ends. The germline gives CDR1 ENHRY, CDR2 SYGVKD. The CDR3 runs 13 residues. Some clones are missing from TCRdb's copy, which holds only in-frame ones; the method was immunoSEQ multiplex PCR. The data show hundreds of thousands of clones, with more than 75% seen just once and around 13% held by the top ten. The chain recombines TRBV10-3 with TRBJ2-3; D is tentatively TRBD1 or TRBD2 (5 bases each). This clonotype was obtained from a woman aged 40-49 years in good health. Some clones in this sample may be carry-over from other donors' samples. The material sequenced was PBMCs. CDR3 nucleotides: TGTGCCATCAGTGGGGGACCCACAGATACGCAGTATTTT. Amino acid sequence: CAISGGPTDTQYF.